The present TCR beta chain was sequenced within a study of a mutant IDH1 vaccine in newly diagnosed glioma. To note about this clone: The antigen is unknown.

The CDR3 loop spans 14 amino acids. V was cut by 2 bases and J by 1 base, with 9 bases left in between. Germline V gene sequence: CDR1 SGHNT, CDR2 YYREEE (reference sequence). Time point meaning: week 5, during vaccination. Every vaccination contained 300 ug of the mutant IDH1 20-mer peptide and was paired with topical imiquimod. Repertoires were generated with immunoSEQ multiplex PCR, while TCRdb's copy carries only in-frame clones and drops some. The sample has about 59,000 clones, around 89% seen once. The chain employs TRBV5-4 and TRBJ1-1; possibly TRBD1 for D (5 bases). Source: PBMCs, taken from a glioma patient whose treatment included an IDH1 peptide vaccine. The TCR originated in a woman aged 35 to 49 with glioma. CDR3 in DNA: TGTGCCAGCAGCTTCCTGGACAAGAACACTGAAGCTTTCTTT. Protein product: CASSFLDKNTEAFF.